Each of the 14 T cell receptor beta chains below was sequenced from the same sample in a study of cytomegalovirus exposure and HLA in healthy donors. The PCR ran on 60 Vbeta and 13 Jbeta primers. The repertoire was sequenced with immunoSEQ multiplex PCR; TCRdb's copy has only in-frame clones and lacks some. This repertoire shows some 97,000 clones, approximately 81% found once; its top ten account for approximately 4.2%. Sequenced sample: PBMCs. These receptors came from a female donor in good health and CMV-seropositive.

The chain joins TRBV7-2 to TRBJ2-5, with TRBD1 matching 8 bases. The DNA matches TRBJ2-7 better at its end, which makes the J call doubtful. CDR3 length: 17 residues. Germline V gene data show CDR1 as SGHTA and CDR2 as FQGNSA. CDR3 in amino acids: CASSLARTGSYSYEQYF. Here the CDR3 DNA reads TGTGCCAGCAGCTTGGCCCGGACAGGGTCCTACTCCTACGAGCAGTACTTC.

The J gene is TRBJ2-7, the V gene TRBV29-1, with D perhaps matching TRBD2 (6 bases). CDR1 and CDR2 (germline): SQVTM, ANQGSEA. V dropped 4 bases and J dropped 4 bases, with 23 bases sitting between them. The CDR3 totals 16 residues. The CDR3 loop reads CSVGPSPADGTYEQYF. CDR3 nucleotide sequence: TGCAGCGTTGGCCCCTCCCCGGCGGACGGGACTTACGAGCAGTACTTC.

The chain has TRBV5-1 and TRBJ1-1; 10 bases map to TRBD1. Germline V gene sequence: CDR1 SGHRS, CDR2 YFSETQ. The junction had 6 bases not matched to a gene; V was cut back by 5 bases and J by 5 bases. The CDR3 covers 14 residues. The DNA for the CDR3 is TGCGCCAGCAGTCGTGGGACAGGGGTTACTGAAGCTTTCTTT. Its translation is CASSRGTGVTEAFF. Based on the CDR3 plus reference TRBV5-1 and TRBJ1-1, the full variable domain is KAGVTQTPRYLIKTRGQQVTLSCSPISGHRSVSWYQQTPGQGLQFLFEYFSETQRNKGNFPGRFSGRQFSNSRSEMNVSTLELGDSALYLCASSRGTGVTEAFFGQGTRLTVV.

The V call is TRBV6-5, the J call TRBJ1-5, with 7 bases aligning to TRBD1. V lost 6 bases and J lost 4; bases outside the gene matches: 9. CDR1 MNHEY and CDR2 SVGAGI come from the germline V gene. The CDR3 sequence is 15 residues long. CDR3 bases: TGTGCCAGCAGCCCAAGGTCAGGGGGAAATCAGCCCCAGCATTTT. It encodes CASSPRSGGNQPQHF.

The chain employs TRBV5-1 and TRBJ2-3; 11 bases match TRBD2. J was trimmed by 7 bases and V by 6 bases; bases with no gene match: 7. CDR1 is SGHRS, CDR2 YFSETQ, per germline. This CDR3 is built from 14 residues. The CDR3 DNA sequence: TGCGCCAGCAATCTAGCGGGGGGCCGGAATACGCAGTATTTT. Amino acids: CASNLAGGRNTQYF.

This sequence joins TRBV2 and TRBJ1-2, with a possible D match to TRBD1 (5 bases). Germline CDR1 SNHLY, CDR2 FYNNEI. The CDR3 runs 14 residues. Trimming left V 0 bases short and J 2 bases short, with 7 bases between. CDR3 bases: TGTGCCAGCAGTGAAGCTCCAGGGAACTATGGCTACACCTTC. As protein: CASSEAPGNYGYTF.

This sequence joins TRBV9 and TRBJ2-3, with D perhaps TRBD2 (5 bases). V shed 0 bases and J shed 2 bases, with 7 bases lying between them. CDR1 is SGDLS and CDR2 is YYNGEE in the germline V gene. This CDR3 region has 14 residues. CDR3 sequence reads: CASSVAGITDTQYF. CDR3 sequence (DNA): TGTGCCAGCAGCGTAGCGGGAATCACAGATACGCAGTATTTT.

Here the CDR3 DNA reads TGTGCCAGCAGCCACATCGGGGCCTTCGGGGGAGAAAAACTGTTTTTT. This gives the protein CASSHIGAFGGEKLFF. This chain uses TRBV4-2 with TRBJ1-4; perhaps TRBD1 as D (5 bases). Trimming pared 3 bases from V and 8 bases from J, leaving 19 bases between. Germline CDR1 is LGHNA and CDR2 is YNFKEQ. The CDR3 spans 16 residues.

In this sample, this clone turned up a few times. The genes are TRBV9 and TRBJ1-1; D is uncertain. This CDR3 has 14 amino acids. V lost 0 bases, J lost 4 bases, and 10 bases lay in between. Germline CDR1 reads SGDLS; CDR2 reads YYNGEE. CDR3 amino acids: CASSVAGVGTEAFF. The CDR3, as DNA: TGTGCCAGCAGCGTAGCCGGGGTCGGCACTGAAGCTTTCTTT.

The CDR3 bases are TGTGCCAGCAGCGACACAGGGAGCTCCTATAATTCACCCCTCCACTTT. It encodes CASSDTGSSYNSPLHF. This chain uses TRBV9 with TRBJ1-6; possible D gene TRBD1, 6 bases. The CDR3 consists of 16 residues. Germline V gives CDR1 SGDLS, CDR2 YYNGEE. V was shortened by 3 bases and J by 0 bases, with 10 bases between the two germline ends.

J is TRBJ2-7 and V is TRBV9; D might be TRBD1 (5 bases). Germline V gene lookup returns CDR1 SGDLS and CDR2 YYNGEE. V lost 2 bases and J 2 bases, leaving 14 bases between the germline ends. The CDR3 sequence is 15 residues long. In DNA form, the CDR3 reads TGTGCCAGCAGCGTTGGGGCAGGGTCGGCCTACGAGCAGTACTTC. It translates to CASSVGAGSAYEQYF.

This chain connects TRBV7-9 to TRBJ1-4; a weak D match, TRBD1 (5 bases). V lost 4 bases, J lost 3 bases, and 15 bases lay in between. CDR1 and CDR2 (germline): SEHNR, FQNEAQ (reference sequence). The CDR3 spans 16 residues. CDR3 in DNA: TGTGCCAGCAGCTCCGGCCAGGGAGGGTCTAATGAAAAACTGTTTTTT. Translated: CASSSGQGGSNEKLFF.

The CDR3 protein is CSVDTGGSRDYGYTF. DNA for the CDR3: TGCAGCGTTGACACAGGGGGATCTCGGGACTATGGCTACACCTTC. The rearrangement uses TRBV29-1 and TRBJ1-2; 8 bases map to TRBD1. CDR3 length equals 15 residues. V was clipped by 3 bases and J by 3 bases; unmatched bases: 9. From germline, CDR1 is SQVTM and CDR2 ANQGSEA.

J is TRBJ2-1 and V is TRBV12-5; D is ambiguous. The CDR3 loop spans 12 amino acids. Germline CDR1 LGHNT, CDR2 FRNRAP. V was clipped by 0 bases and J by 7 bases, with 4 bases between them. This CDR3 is CASGLVRNEQFF. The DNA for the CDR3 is TGTGCTAGTGGTTTGGTACGGAATGAGCAGTTCTTC.